This T cell receptor (beta chain) originates from a study of blood T cell repertoires in COVID-19. Study at large: The United States, Italy and Spain supplied acute and convalescent COVID-19 samples.

This clone was found a few times. Repertoires were generated with immunoSEQ multiplex PCR, while TCRdb's copy carries only in-frame clones and drops some. This sample has 100,000 to 150,000 clones, with 80% found just once. CDR1 is SGDLS and CDR2 is YYNGEE in the germline V gene. J lost 5 bases, V lost 4 bases, and 5 bases had no gene match. This CDR3 comprises 13 residues. J is TRBJ1-1 and V is TRBV9; 7 bases map to TRBD1. The sequenced material came from peripheral blood. This clonotype was sampled from a man aged 65 to 85 with acute or convalescent COVID-19. As DNA, the CDR3 is TGTGCCAGCAGCCCGAGGGGGCGGACTGAAGCTTTCTTT. This sequence encodes CASSPRGRTEAFF.